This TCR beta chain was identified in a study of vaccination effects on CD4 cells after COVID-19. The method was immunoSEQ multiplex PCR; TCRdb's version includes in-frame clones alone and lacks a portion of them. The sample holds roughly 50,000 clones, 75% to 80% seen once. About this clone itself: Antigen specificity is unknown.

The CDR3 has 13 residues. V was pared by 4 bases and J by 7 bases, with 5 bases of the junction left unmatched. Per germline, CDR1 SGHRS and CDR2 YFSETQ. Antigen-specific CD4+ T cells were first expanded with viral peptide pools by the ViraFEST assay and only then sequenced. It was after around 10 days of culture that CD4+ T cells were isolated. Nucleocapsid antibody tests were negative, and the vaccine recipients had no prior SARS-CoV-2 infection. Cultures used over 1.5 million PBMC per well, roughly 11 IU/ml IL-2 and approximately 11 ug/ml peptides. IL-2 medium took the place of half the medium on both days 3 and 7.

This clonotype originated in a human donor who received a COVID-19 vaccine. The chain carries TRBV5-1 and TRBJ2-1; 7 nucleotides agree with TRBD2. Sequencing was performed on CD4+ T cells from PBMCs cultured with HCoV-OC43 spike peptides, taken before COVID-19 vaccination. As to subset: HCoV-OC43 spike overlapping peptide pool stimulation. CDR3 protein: CASSPGGSNEQFF. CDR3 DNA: TGCGCCAGCAGCCCCGGGGGGTCTAATGAGCAGTTCTTC.